Listed here are 8 T cell receptor beta chains from one sample, sequenced in a study of blood T cell repertoires in COVID-19. Libraries were prepared by immunoSEQ multiplex PCR; TCRdb keeps only in-frame clonotypes and omits some of them. The table records 150,000 to 180,000 clones, around 83% of them present only once. The specimen was peripheral blood. The receptors were sampled from a woman in her sixties with COVID-19, enrolled during active disease.

The gene calls are TRBV9 and TRBJ1-2, with 7 bases fitting TRBD1. The CDR3 sequence is 15 residues long. CDR1 and CDR2 from the germline V gene are SGDLS and YYNGEE. Unmatched junction bases numbered 5, after V lost 3 bases and J lost 0 bases. The CDR3 DNA reads as TGTGCCAGCAGCGGGCTGGGACAGTCTAACTATGGCTACACCTTC. Translation: CASSGLGQSNYGYTF.

The rearrangement joins TRBV19 to TRBJ1-5; the D gene is possibly TRBD1 (5 bases). Germline CDR1 and CDR2: LNHDA and SQIVND (reference sequence). The CDR3 runs to 14 residues. V lost 10 bases and J 0 bases, leaving 13 bases between the germline ends. Written as DNA, the CDR3 is TGTGCCACGGGGACTCCTAGTAGCAATCAGCCCCAGCATTTT. Its protein is CATGTPSSNQPQHF.

This chain connects TRBV24-1 to TRBJ1-2; the D gene is possibly TRBD1 (6 bases). Germline V CDR1 and CDR2: KGHDR, SFDVKD. CDR3 length: 14 residues. V lost 2 bases and J lost 5, with 11 bases in between. The CDR3 loop is CATSDSGTIYGYTF. In DNA form, the CDR3 reads TGTGCCACCAGTGATTCCGGGACAATTTATGGCTACACCTTC.

The rearrangement joins TRBV15 to TRBJ2-3, with D hard to call. The germline gives CDR1 LNHNV, CDR2 YYDKDF (reference sequence). With 8 bases removed from V and 0 bases from J, the gap between germline ends came to 9 bases. The CDR3 runs to 13 residues. CDR3 sequence: CATLKPSTDTQYF. In nucleotides, the CDR3 is TGTGCCACCTTGAAGCCCAGCACAGATACGCAGTATTTT.

The rearrangement links TRBV15 to TRBJ1-5, with 8 nucleotides matching TRBD1. The V segment lost 4 bases and the J segment 11 bases; nucleotides outside the gene matches: 16. Per germline, CDR1 LNHNV and CDR2 YYDKDF (reference sequence). The CDR3 has 16 amino acids. The DNA for the CDR3 is TGTGCCACCAGCATTTCCGGGACAGGCGTCTTTCGGGCCCAGCATTTT. It specifies CATSISGTGVFRAQHF.

This rearrangement joins TRBV6-1 to TRBJ1-5; D gene unclear. CDR1 is MNHNS, CDR2 SASEGT, per germline. The CDR3 length is 15 residues. Trimming pared 2 bases from V and 4 bases from J, leaving 12 bases between. The CDR3 coding sequence is TGTGCCAGCAGTGAATCGGGGTTGGGAAATCAGCCCCAGCATTTT. Protein: CASSESGLGNQPQHF.

This chain connects TRBV19 to TRBJ1-1; 10 nucleotides match TRBD1. The V gene's germline CDR1 is LNHDA and CDR2 SQIVND (reference sequence). The CDR3 has 16 amino acids. V trimming: 3 bases; J trimming: 0 bases; junction bases outside the gene matches: 4. The CDR3, as DNA: TGTGCCAGTAGTATCGGACAGGGGGAGATGAACACTGAAGCTTTCTTT. Translated: CASSIGQGEMNTEAFF.

V is TRBV9 and J is TRBJ1-2; TRBD1 aligns across 10 bases. J gave up 0 bases and V 2 bases, and 1 base lay outside the gene matches. Per the germline V gene, CDR1 is SGDLS and CDR2 is YYNGEE. CDR3 length: 15 amino acids. Here the CDR3 DNA reads TGTGCCAGCAGCGTGGGACAGGGGCCTAACTATGGCTACACCTTC. Translated, it gives CASSVGQGPNYGYTF. Supplemented by reference TRBV9 and TRBJ1-2, the full variable domain reads DSGVTQTPKHLITATGQRVTLRCSPRSGDLSVYWYQQSLDQGLQFLIQYYNGEERAKGNILERFSAQQFPDLHSELNLSSLELGDSALYFCASSVGQGPNYGYTFGSGTRLTVV.